This note documents a single T cell receptor (beta chain) sequence. Its target is not known. This sample was taken from a study of Graves' ophthalmopathy and Graves' hyperthyroidism. Study-wide findings and caveats: Using 13 signatures, a model distinguished ophthalmopathy from stable hyperthyroidism, reaching roughly 90% sensitivity and around 81% specificity.

The evidence that diagnosis relied on was clinical symptoms, serum thyroxine, TRAb, thyroid ultrasound and orbital computed tomography. A roughly 10 ml volume of fresh peripheral blood provided the PBMCs. Amplification of the TCR beta CDR3 regions used RNA transcripts (as template). In the first round, RT-PCR was carried out with HTBI primers, and a multiplex PCR formed the second round. TCRdb ran MiXCR on the multiplex PCR reads and lists one entry per CDR3 protein. The sample holds just over 600,000 distinct CDR3 sequences; over 20% are singletons and the top ten take roughly 6.9%. Trimming at V came to 5 bases and at J to 3 bases, leaving 14 bases not matched to a gene. This CDR3 has 19 amino acids. Germline CDR1 is MNHEY and CDR2 is SVGEGT.

The sequence was collected from a woman between 18 and 29 years old with stable Graves' hyperthyroidism. Some clones in this sample may be carry-over from other donors' samples. This chain links TRBV6-2 or TRBV6-3 with TRBJ2-5, with TRBD2 matching over 14 bases. Sequencing was performed on peripheral blood. Written as DNA, the CDR3 is TGTGCCAGCAGTAACCCTCCGGGACTAGCGGGAGTGTTGGAAGAGACCCAGTACTTC. Translating gives CASSNPPGLAGVLEETQYF.